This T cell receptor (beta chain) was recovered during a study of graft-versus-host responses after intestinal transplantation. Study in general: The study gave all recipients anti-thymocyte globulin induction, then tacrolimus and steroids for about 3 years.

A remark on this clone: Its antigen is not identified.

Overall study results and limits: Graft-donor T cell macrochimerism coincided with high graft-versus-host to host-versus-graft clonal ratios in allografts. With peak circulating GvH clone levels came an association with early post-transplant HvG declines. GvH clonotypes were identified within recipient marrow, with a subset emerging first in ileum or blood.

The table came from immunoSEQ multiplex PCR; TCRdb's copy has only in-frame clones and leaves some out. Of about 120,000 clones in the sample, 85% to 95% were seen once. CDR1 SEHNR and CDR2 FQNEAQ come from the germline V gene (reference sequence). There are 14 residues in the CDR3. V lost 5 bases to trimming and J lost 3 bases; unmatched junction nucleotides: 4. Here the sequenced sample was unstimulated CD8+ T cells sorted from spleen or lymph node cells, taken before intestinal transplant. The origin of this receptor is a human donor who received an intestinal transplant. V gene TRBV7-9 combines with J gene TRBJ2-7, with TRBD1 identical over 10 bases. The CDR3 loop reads CASSPRDRGYEQYF. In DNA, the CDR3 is TGTGCCAGCAGCCCCAGGGACAGGGGCTACGAGCAGTACTTC.